This T cell receptor beta chain was sequenced during a study of cytomegalovirus exposure and HLA in healthy donors. At the level of the study: In a previous analysis, 117 million unique TCR beta sequences were found from 150 million to 200 million T cells. The study, taken as a whole, reports: Three CMV-associated chains proved CMV antigen-specific in vitro. Later on, an analysis tied around 17,000 TCR beta sequences to HLA alleles at 0.05 false discovery rate. Among TCR beta chains of equal frequency, HLA-associated ones were more clonally expanded in a later analysis.

Amplification used 60 Vbeta primers and 13 Jbeta primers. Produced via immunoSEQ multiplex PCR; TCRdb's table is partial and in-frame only. This sample has about 130,000 clones, with roughly 82% found just once. CDR1 SGHVS and CDR2 FNYEAQ come from the germline V gene. This CDR3 spans 13 amino acids. Between the trimmed V and J ends, which lost 5 bases and 5 bases, there was a span of 11 bases. Comment on this clone: As yet, its antigen is unknown.

Sequences were obtained from PBMCs. The rearrangement joins TRBV7-6 to TRBJ2-3, with D possibly being TRBD1 (5 bases). The source is a male donor in good health and CMV-seropositive. The CDR3, as DNA: TGTGCCAGCAGCCAGGTTAGGGGAGATACGCAGTATTTT. As protein: CASSQVRGDTQYF.